One sample yielded the 10 T cell receptor beta chains listed below, sequenced in a study of radiation and T cells in renal cell carcinoma. Measured with immunoSEQ multiplex PCR; TCRdb has only the in-frame clones, and not every one. The table has about 77,000 clones, approximately 87% seen once. Indicated time point: blood 4 weeks post-SBRT, at nephrectomy. Specified treatment: 15 Gy SBRT to primary tumor, nephrectomy 4 weeks later. The specimen comprised blood, sampled from a patient whose treatment included radiotherapy and nephrectomy. The receptors shown here come from a woman aged 60 to 75 with renal cell carcinoma.

The chain joins TRBV7-3 to TRBJ2-7; D may correspond to TRBD1 or TRBD2 (5 bases each). Germline V gives CDR1 SGHTA, CDR2 FQGTGA. CDR3 length equals 13 residues. V gave up 5 bases and J gave up 6 bases, with 14 bases separating them. The CDR3, as DNA: TGTGCCAGCAGCCCCCGCAGGGACGGCGAGCAGTACTTC. Its protein is CASSPRRDGEQYF. Full variable domain (missing parts from reference TRBV7-3 and TRBJ2-7): GAGVSQTPSNKVTEKGKYVELRCDPISGHTALYWYRQSLGQGPEFLIYFQGTGAADDSGLPNDRFFAVRPEGSVSTLKIQRTERGDSAVYLCASSPRRDGEQYFGPGTRLTVT.

The chain has TRBV28 and TRBJ1-1, with 9 bases matching TRBD1. Trimming removed 2 bases from V and 5 bases from J; junction bases left unmatched: 6. CDR3 length: 15 amino acids. CDR1 is MDHEN and CDR2 is SYDVKM in the germline V gene. The CDR3 nucleotides read TGTGCCAGCAGTTTACCGGGACAGGGTAAAACTGAAGCTTTCTTT. Amino acids: CASSLPGQGKTEAFF. The variable domain in full, completed from reference TRBV28 and TRBJ1-1, reads DVKVTQSSRYLVKRTGEKVFLECVQDMDHENMFWYRQDPGLGLRLIYFSYDVKMKEKGDIPEGYSVSREKKERFSLILESASTNQTSMYLCASSLPGQGKTEAFFGQGTRLTVV.

The chain is built from TRBV27 and TRBJ2-7; D is possibly TRBD2 (6 bases). Trimming left V 2 bases short and J 5 bases short, with 16 bases between. Germline V lookup: CDR1 MNHEY, CDR2 SMNVEV (reference sequence). This CDR3 spans 15 amino acids. As DNA, the CDR3 is TGTGCCAGCAGTTTAATTGGTCGGGGACTGGACGAGCAGTACTTC. Translation gives CASSLIGRGLDEQYF.

The CDR3, as DNA: TGTGCCAGCAGCTCGACAGGGGGAAGCACAGATACGCAGTATTTT. It specifies CASSSTGGSTDTQYF. This chain links TRBV6-5 with TRBJ2-3; TRBD1 matches 9 bases. Losses at the gene ends were 6 bases for V and 0 bases for J; bases not matched to a gene: 4. Germline V gene lookup returns CDR1 MNHEY and CDR2 SVGAGI. CDR3 size: 15 residues.

This clone was recorded a few times. The chain combines TRBV6-5 with TRBJ2-1, with TRBD2 matching over 7 bases. The CDR3 loop spans 15 amino acids. Germline CDR1 reads MNHEY; CDR2 reads SVGAGI. Trimming cost V 6 bases and J 5 bases; bases outside gene matches: 10. In DNA form, the CDR3 reads TGTGCCAGCAGGCCTAGCGGTTTCCCCCACAATGAGCAGTTCTTC. Translated: CASRPSGFPHNEQFF.

The V and J genes are TRBV5-4 and TRBJ2-7, with D possibly matching TRBD1 (7 bases). This CDR3 has 13 residues. The germline gives CDR1 SGHNT, CDR2 YYREEE (reference sequence). V was pared by 4 bases and J by 3 bases, with 11 bases between. CDR3 amino acids: CASSGGTDYEQYF. The DNA for the CDR3 is TGTGCCAGCAGCGGGGGGACAGACTACGAGCAGTACTTC.

This clone was counted only a few times. This chain connects TRBV5-1 to TRBJ1-1; no firm D call. The CDR3 has 13 residues. V was clipped by 0 bases and J by 0 bases, with 3 bases between them. In germline, CDR1 is SGHRS, CDR2 YFSETQ. The CDR3 bases are TGCGCCAGCAGCTTGGTAGTGAACACTGAAGCTTTCTTT. Translation: CASSLVVNTEAFF. Combining the CDR3 with reference TRBV5-1 and TRBJ1-1 gives the whole variable domain KAGVTQTPRYLIKTRGQQVTLSCSPISGHRSVSWYQQTPGQGLQFLFEYFSETQRNKGNFPGRFSGRQFSNSRSEMNVSTLELGDSALYLCASSLVVNTEAFFGQGTRLTVV.

This clone has only one observation. The chain uses TRBV28 and TRBJ1-2, with D unresolved. V lost 3 bases and J 2 bases, leaving 7 bases between the germline ends. The length of the CDR3 is 13 residues. Germline V gene data show CDR1 as MDHEN and CDR2 as SYDVKM. CDR3 sequence (DNA): TGTGCCAGCAGTTTGCGCCAGAACTATGGCTACACCTTC. This translates into CASSLRQNYGYTF.

Only one count was recorded for this clone. The DNA for the CDR3 is TGTGCCAGCAGCCCCGGTTATGGAGGGGGGACAGATACGCAGTATTTT. It yields the protein CASSPGYGGGTDTQYF. The V and J genes are TRBV11-3 and TRBJ2-3; the D gene could be TRBD1 or TRBD2 (6 bases each). The CDR3 is made up of 16 amino acids. The ends were cut back, 5 bases at V and 3 bases at J, with 18 bases in the middle. In germline, CDR1 is SGHNT, CDR2 YENEEA.

This chain links TRBV11-2 with TRBJ2-5, with D perhaps matching TRBD1 (6 bases). Trimming removed 1 base at V and 3 bases at J, with 12 bases between. The CDR3 covers 15 residues. CDR1 SGHAT and CDR2 FQNNGV come from the germline V gene. The CDR3 DNA sequence: TGTGCCAGCAGCTTAGGAATCTACAGGGAAGAGACCCAGTACTTC. Encoded protein: CASSLGIYREETQYF.